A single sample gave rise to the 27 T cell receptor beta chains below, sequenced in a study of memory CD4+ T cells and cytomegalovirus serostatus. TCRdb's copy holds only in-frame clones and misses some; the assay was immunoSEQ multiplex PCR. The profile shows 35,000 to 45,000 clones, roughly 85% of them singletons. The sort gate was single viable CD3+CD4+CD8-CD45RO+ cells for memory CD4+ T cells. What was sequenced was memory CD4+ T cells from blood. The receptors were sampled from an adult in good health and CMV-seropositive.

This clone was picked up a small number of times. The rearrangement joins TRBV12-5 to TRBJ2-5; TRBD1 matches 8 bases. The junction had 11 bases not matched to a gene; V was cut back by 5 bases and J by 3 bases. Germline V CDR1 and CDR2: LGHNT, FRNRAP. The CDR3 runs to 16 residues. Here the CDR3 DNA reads TGTGCTAGTGGTGTGGGGACAGGCGCCCCGGAAGAGACCCAGTACTTC. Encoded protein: CASGVGTGAPEETQYF.

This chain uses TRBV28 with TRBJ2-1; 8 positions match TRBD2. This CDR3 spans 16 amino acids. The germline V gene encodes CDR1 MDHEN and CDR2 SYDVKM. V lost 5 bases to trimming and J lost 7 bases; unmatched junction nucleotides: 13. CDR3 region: CASSPKGGRTGNEQFF. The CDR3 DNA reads TGTGCCAGCAGTCCTAAGGGCGGGAGGACGGGAAATGAGCAGTTCTTC.

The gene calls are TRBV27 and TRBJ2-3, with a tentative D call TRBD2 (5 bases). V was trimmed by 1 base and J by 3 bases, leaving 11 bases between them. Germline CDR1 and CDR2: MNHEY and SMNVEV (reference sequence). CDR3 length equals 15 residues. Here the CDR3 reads CASSLWGAPTDTQYF. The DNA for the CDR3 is TGTGCCAGCAGTTTATGGGGAGCTCCGACAGATACGCAGTATTTT.

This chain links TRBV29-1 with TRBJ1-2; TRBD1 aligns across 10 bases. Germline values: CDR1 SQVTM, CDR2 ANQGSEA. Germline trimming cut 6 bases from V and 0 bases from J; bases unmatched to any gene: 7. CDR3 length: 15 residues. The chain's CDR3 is CSVPPGQGANYGYTF. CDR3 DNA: TGCAGCGTCCCTCCCGGACAGGGGGCTAACTATGGCTACACCTTC.

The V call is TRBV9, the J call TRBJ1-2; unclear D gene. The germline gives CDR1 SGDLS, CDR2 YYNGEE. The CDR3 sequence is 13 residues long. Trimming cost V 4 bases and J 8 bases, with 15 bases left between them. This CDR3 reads CASSPGGLAGYTF. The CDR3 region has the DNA TGTGCCAGCAGCCCCGGCGGGCTCGCGGGCTACACCTTC.

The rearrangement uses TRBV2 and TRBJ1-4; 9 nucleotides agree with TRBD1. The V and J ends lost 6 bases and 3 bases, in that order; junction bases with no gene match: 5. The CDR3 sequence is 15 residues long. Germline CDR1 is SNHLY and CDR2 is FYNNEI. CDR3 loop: CASSQQGAANEKLFF. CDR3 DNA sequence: TGTGCCAGCAGCCAACAGGGGGCGGCTAATGAAAAACTGTTTTTT.

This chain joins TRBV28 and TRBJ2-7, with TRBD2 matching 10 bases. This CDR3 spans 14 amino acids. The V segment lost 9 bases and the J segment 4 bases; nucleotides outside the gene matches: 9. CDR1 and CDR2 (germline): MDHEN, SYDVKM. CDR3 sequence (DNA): TGTGCCAGTAGGACCGGGACTAGCGAGTACGAGCAGTACTTC. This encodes CASRTGTSEYEQYF.

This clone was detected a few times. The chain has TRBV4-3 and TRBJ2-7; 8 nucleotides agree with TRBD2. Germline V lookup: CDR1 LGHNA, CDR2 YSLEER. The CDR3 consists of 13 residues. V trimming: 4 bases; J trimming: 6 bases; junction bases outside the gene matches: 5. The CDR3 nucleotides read TGCGCCAGCAGCCTAGCAAGCGGGAGCGAGCAGTACTTC. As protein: CASSLASGSEQYF.

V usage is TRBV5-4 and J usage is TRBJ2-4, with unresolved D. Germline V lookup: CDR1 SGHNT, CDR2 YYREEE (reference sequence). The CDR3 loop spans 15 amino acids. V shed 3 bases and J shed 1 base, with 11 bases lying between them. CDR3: CASSSRNVAKNIQYF. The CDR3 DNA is TGTGCCAGCAGCTCCCGGAACGTGGCCAAAAACATTCAGTACTTC.

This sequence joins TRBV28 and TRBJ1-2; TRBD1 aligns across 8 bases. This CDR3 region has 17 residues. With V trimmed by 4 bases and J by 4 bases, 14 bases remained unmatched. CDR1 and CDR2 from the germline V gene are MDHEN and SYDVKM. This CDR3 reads CASSWATGTGTLYGYTF. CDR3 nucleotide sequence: TGTGCCAGCAGTTGGGCCACTGGGACAGGTACCCTCTATGGCTACACCTTC.

The CDR3 coding sequence is TGTGCCAGCAGCCCGGGACAGAGAGGGACCGGGGAGCTGTTTTTT. It yields the protein CASSPGQRGTGELFF. The chain employs TRBV5-8 and TRBJ2-2, with 7 bases identical to TRBD1. The CDR3 contains 15 residues. V dropped 4 bases and J dropped 5; count of bases not matched to a gene: 8. Per germline, CDR1 SGHTS and CDR2 YDEGEE.

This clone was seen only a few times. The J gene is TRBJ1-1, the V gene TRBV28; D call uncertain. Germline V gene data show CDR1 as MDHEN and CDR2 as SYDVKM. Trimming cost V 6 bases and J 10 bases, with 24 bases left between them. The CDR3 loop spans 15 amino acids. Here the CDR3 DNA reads TGTGCCAGCAGCCCCTCCGCGGGGAACATTCGTGGAGCTTTCTTT. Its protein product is CASSPSAGNIRGAFF.

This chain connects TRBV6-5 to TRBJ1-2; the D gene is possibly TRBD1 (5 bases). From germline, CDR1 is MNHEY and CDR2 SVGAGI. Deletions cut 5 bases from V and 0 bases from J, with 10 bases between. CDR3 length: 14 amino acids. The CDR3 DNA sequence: TGTGCCAGCAGTCTGACACAGGCTAACTATGGCTACACCTTC. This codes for CASSLTQANYGYTF.

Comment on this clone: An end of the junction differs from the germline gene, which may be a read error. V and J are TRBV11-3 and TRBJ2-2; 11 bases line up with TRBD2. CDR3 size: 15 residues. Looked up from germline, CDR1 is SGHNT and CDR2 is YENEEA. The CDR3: CASSLAGGDTGELFF. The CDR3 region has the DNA TGTGCCAGCAGTTTAGCGGGAGGGGACACCGGGGAGCTGTTTTTT.

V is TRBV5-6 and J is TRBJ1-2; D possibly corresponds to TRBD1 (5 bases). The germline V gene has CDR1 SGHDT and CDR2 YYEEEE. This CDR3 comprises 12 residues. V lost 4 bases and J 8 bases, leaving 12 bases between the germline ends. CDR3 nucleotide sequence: TGTGCCAGCAGCGGGGACCCGTGGGGCTACACCTTC. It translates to CASSGDPWGYTF. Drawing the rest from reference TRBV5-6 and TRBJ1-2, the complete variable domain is DAGVTQSPTHLIKTRGQQVTLRCSPKSGHDTVSWYQQALGQGPQFIFQYYEEEERQRGNFPDRFSGHQFPNYSSELNVNALLLGDSALYLCASSGDPWGYTFGSGTRLTVV.

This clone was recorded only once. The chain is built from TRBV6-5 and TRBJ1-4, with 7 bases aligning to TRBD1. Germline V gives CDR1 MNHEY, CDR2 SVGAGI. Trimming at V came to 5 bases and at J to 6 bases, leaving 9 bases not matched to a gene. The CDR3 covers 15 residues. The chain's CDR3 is CASSALTGRYEKLFF. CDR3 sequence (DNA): TGTGCCAGCAGTGCCTTGACAGGGAGGTATGAAAAACTGTTTTTT.

The CDR3 loop reads CASSVQEATDTQYF. CDR3 DNA: TGTGCCAGCAGCGTACAGGAGGCCACAGATACGCAGTATTTT. V usage is TRBV9 and J usage is TRBJ2-3, with D maybe TRBD2 (5 bases). Looked up from germline, CDR1 is SGDLS and CDR2 is YYNGEE. The V gene lost 1 base and the J gene lost 2 bases, with 8 bases spanning the gap. This CDR3 spans 14 amino acids.

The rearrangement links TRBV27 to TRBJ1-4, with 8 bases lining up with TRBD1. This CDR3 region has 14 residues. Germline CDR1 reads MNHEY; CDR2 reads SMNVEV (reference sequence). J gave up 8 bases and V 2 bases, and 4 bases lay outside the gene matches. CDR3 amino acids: CASSLGRGREKLFF. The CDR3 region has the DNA TGTGCCAGCAGTTTAGGCAGGGGGCGAGAAAAACTGTTTTTT.

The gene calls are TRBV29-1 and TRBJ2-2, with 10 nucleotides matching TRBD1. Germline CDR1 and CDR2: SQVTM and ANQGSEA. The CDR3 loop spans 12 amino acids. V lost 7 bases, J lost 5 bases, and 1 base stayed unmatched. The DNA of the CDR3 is TGCAGCGCGGGACAGGGGACCGGGGAGCTGTTTTTT. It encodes CSAGQGTGELFF.

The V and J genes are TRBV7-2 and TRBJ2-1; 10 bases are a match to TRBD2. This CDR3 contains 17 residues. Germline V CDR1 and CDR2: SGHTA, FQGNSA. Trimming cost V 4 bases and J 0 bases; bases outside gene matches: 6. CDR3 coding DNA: TGTGCCAGCAGCTCCCCCGCTAGCGGGAGCTCCTACAATGAGCAGTTCTTC. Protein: CASSSPASGSSYNEQFF. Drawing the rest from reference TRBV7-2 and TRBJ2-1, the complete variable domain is GAGVSQSPSNKVTEKGKDVELRCDPISGHTALYWYRQSLGQGLEFLIYFQGNSAPDKSGLPSDRFSAERTGGSVSTLTIQRTQQEDSAVYLCASSSPASGSSYNEQFFGPGTRLTVL.

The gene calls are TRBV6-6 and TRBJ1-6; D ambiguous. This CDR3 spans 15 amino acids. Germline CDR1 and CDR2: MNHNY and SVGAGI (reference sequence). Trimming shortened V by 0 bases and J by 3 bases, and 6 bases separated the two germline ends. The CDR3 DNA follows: TGTGCCAGCAGTTACTCAACAAGCTATAATTCACCCCTCCACTTT. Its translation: CASSYSTSYNSPLHF.

The chain's CDR3 is CASRPGHWTGELFF. The CDR3 coding sequence is TGTGCCAGCAGGCCCGGACATTGGACCGGGGAGCTGTTTTTT. The chain recombines TRBV6-4 with TRBJ2-2, with D possibly TRBD1 on 5 matching bases. The CDR3 contains 14 residues. Germline assignment: CDR1 MRHNA and CDR2 SNTAGT. Trimming shortened V by 6 bases and J by 5 bases, and 13 bases separated the two germline ends.

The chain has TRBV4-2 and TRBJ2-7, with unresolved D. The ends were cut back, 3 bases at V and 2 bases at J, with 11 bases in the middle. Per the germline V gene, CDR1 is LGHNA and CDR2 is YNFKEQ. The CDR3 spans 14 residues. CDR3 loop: CASSQFDGTYEQYF. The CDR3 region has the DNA TGTGCCAGCAGCCAGTTCGACGGAACCTACGAGCAGTACTTC.

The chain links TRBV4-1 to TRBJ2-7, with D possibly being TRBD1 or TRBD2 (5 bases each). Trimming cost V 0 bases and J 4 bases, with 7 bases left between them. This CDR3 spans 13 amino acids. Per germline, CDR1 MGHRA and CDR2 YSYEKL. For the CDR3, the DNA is TGCGCCAGCAGCCAAGAAGGGACGTACGAGCAGTACTTC. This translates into CASSQEGTYEQYF.

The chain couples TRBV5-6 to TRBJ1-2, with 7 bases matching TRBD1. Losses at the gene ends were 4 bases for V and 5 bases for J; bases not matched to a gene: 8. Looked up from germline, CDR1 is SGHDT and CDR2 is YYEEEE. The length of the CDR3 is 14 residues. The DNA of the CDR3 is TGTGCCAGCAGCAAGGGACAGTACCGTTATGGCTACACCTTC. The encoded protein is CASSKGQYRYGYTF.

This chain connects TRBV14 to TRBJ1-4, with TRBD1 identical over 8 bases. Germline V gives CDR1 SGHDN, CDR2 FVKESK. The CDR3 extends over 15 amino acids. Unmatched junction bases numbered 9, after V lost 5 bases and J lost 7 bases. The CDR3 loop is CASSARTGFIEKLFF. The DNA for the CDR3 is TGTGCCAGCAGCGCCCGGACAGGGTTTATTGAAAAACTGTTTTTT.

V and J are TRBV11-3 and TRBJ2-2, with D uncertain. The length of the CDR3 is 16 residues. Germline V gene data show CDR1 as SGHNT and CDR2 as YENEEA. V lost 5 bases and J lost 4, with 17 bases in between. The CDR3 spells CASSGSSSRVTGELFF. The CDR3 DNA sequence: TGTGCCAGCAGCGGGTCAAGCAGTCGGGTCACCGGGGAGCTGTTTTTT. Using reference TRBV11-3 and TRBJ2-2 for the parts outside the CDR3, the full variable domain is EAGVVQSPRYKIIEKKQPVAFWCNPISGHNTLYWYLQNLGQGPELLIRYENEEAVDDSQLPKDRFSAERLKGVDSTLKIQPAELGDSAVYLCASSGSSSRVTGELFFGEGSRLTVL.